These T cell receptor beta chains were read from a single sample in a study of blood T cell repertoires in COVID-19. The protocol was immunoSEQ multiplex PCR, while the TCRdb copy is restricted to in-frame clones and leaves out a portion. The table shows 260,000 or so clones, with 88% occurring only once. Material for sequencing was peripheral blood. These TCRs come from a man younger than 30 with active or convalescent COVID-19. Each CDR3 is given with its conserved first and last residue. The D gene is left open where the match is weak. Clone size, where shown, is once, few, many, or a class for clones that have expanded.

V,size,J,D,CDR3,DNA
TRBV14,-,TRBJ2-3,-,CASSPDWPYNTQYF,TGTGCCAGCAGCCCGGACTGGCCGTATAATACGCAGTATTTT
TRBV7-8,-,TRBJ2-5,TRBD2,CASSVKLAGVQLPKETQYF,TGTGCCAGCAGCGTAAAACTAGCGGGGGTCCAACTTCCTAAAGAGACCCAGTACTTC
TRBV28,-,TRBJ1-5,-,CASSFSYQPQHF,TGTGCCAGCAGTTTCTCGTATCAGCCCCAGCATTTT
TRBV9,-,TRBJ2-3,-,CASSSGTRETDTQYF,TGTGCCAGCAGCTCCGGGACTCGAGAAACAGATACGCAGTATTTT
TRBV7-2,-,TRBJ2-1,TRBD2,CASNQRGVIDEQFF,TGTGCCAGCAACCAGCGGGGGGTAATCGATGAGCAGTTCTTC
TRBV12-3/TRBV12-4,-,TRBJ2-7,-,CASSLEPTLVF,TGTGCCAGCAGTTTAGAACCTACCTTGGTCTTC
TRBV7-9,-,TRBJ1-2,-,CASSSPRPGVEGYTF,TGTGCCAGCAGCTCCCCCCGCCCAGGGGTAGAGGGCTACACCTTC
TRBV5-1,few,TRBJ2-7,-,CASSMLTGSHEQYF,TGCGCCAGCAGCATGCTGACAGGATCCCACGAGCAGTACTTC
TRBV6-5,-,TRBJ2-6,-,CASRRVGANVLTF,TGTGCCAGCAGGAGGGTTGGGGCCAACGTCCTGACTTTC
TRBV6-1,-,TRBJ1-5,TRBD1,CASSAGQGYSNQPQHF,TGTGCCAGCAGTGCGGGACAGGGGTATAGCAATCAGCCCCAGCATTTT
TRBV5-5,-,TRBJ2-5,TRBD1,CASSIGTGQETQYF,TGTGCCAGCAGCATAGGGACAGGGCAAGAGACCCAGTACTTC
TRBV6-5,-,TRBJ1-5,TRBD1,CASSRQGAAGPQHF,TGTGCCAGCAGCCGACAGGGGGCCGCCGGGCCCCAGCATTTT
TRBV4-1,-,TRBJ2-2,TRBD2,CASSQETGLAISGELFF,TGCGCCAGCAGCCAAGAGACGGGACTAGCGATCTCCGGGGAGCTGTTTTTT
TRBV7-6,-,TRBJ2-5,-,CASSLWGREVGETQYF,TGTGCCAGCAGCTTATGGGGCAGGGAGGTAGGGGAGACCCAGTACTTC
TRBV6-2/TRBV6-3,-,TRBJ2-5,TRBD2,CASSPLAGGPETQYF,TGTGCCAGCAGTCCCCTAGCGGGGGGGCCGGAGACCCAGTACTTC
TRBV7-3,-,TRBJ2-3,TRBD1,CASSPDRGVTDTQYF,TGTGCCAGCAGCCCGGACAGGGGGGTCACAGATACGCAGTATTTT
TRBV5-1,once,TRBJ2-1,TRBD2,CASSLVSLLAGGLVFF,TGCGCCAGCAGCTTGGTTAGTCTCCTAGCGGGGGGTTTAGTCTTCTTC
TRBV19,-,TRBJ1-1,TRBD1,CASRPTGGRVTEAFF,TGTGCCAGTAGGCCGACAGGGGGACGTGTCACTGAAGCTTTCTTT